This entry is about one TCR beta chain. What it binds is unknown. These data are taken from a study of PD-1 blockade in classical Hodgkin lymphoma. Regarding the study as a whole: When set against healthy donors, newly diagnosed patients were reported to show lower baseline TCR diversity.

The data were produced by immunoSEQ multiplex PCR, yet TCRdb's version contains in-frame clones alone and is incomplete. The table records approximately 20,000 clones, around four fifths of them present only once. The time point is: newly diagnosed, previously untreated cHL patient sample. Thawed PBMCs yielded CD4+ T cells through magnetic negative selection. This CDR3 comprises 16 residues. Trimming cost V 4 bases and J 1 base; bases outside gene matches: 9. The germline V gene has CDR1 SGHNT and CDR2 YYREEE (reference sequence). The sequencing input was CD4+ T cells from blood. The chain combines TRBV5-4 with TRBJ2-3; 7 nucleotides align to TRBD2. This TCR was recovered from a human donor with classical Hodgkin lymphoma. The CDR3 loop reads CASSHRTRKGTDTQYF. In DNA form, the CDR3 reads TGTGCCAGCAGCCATAGGACTAGGAAAGGCACAGATACGCAGTATTTT.